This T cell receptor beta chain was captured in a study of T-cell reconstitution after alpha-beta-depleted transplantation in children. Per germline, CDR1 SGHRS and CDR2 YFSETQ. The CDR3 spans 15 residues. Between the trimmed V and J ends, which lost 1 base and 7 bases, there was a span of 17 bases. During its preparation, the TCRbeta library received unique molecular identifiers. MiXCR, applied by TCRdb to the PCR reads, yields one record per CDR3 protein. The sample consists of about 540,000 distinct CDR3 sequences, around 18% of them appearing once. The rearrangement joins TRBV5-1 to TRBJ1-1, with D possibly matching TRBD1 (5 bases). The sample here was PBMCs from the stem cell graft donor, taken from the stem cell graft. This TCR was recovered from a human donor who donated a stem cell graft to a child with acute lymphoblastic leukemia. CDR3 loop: CASSLTIQGNVEAFF. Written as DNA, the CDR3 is TGCGCCAGCAGCTTGACTATTCAGGGTAATGTTGAAGCTTTCTTT. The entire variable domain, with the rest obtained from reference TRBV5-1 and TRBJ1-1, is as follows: KAGVTQTPRYLIKTRGQQVTLSCSPISGHRSVSWYQQTPGQGLQFLFEYFSETQRNKGNFPGRFSGRQFSNSRSEMNVSTLELGDSALYLCASSLTIQGNVEAFFGQGTRLTVV.